The entry below describes one T cell receptor (beta chain). The antigen is unknown. This CDR3 region has 14 residues. V shed 6 bases, J shed 4 bases, and the junction held 5 bases outside the gene matches. Germline assignment: CDR1 SNHLY and CDR2 FYNNEI. This sample is drawn from a study of T cell responses to AZD1222 COVID-19 vaccine. General study results and limits: Among those given AZD1222, only five or six were seropositive at baseline. Spike-specific TCR breadth rose after two AZD1222 doses, and depth rose as well.

TCRdb's table, derived via immunoSEQ multiplex PCR, lists solely in-frame clones and lacks some. The table lists 130,000 to 150,000 clones, roughly nine tenths of them singletons. Specimen: peripheral blood, collected on day 0 of AZD1222 vaccination. The clonotype was recovered from an adult in good health. J is TRBJ1-2 and V is TRBV2, with TRBD1 matching over 10 bases. For the CDR3, the DNA is TGTGCCAGCAGCCCCGGACAGGGGGTCTATGGCTACACCTTC. Protein: CASSPGQGVYGYTF.